This entry features one T cell receptor beta chain sequence. This sample was taken from a study of blood T cell repertoires in COVID-19. Per germline, CDR1 MDHEN and CDR2 SYDVKM. Trimming pared 2 bases from V and 10 bases from J, leaving 8 bases between. The length of the CDR3 is 11 residues. The table came from immunoSEQ multiplex PCR; TCRdb's copy has only in-frame clones and leaves some out. Altogether 250,000 to 350,000 clones are present, roughly 90% being singletons, with the ten largest covering about 18%. The clonotype was recovered from a woman younger than 45 who had recovered from COVID-19. Sequencing input: PBMCs or T cells enriched from blood (not recorded which). The chain combines TRBV28 with TRBJ1-1, with D maybe TRBD1 (6 bases). CDR3 region: CASSLGGGAFF. Written as DNA, the CDR3 is TGTGCCAGCAGTTTAGGGGGCGGAGCTTTCTTT.